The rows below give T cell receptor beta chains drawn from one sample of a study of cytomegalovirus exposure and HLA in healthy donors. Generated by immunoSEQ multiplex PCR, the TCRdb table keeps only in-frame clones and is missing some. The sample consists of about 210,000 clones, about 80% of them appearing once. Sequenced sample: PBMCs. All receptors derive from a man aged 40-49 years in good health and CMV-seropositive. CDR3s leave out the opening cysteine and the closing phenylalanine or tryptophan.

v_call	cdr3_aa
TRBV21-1	ASSKGQIKKETQY
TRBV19	ASSIFLPGLAPQETQY
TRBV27	ASSPSGSDDNEQF
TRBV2	ATLGRRGPISGANVLT
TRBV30	AWSRASGTGELF
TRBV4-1	ASSQEVPLGAGWLLEQY
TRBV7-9	ASSSGHIMNTEAF
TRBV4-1	ASSQETLAGVSYEQY
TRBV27	ASSLTRSTGNLGYT
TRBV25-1	ASSASGQGETQY
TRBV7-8	ASSTLPGIGPDTQY
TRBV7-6	ASSSNGRGLSYEQY